Included here is one T cell receptor beta chain sequence, with context. Its specificity is unknown. This sample is drawn from a study of graft-versus-host responses after intestinal transplantation. Notes on the study in general: Recipient marrow harbored GvH clones, some of which surfaced first in ileum or blood.

Using immunoSEQ multiplex PCR, the repertoire was profiled, and TCRdb retains in-frame clones only, with some absent. The sample holds around 95,000 clones, roughly nine tenths seen once. Germline V gene sequence: CDR1 SGHAT, CDR2 FQNNGV. This CDR3 is 11 amino acids long. The V end lost 5 bases, the J end lost 7 bases, and 6 bases lay between the germline ends. The chain combines TRBV11-2 with TRBJ1-3; D remains ambiguous. This receptor was identified in a human donor who was the organ donor for an intestinal transplant. Sample: unstimulated CD4+ T cells sorted from spleen or lymph node cells, taken before transplant. CDR3 residues: CASSTGNTIYF. CDR3 coding DNA: TGTGCCAGCAGCACCGGTAACACCATATATTTT. The complete variable domain, with remaining parts taken from reference TRBV11-2 and TRBJ1-3, reads EAGVAQSPRYKIIEKRQSVAFWCNPISGHATLYWYQQILGQGPKLLIQFQNNGVVDDSQLPKDRFSAERLKGVDSTLKIQPAKLEDSAVYLCASSTGNTIYFGEGSWLTVV.